This T cell receptor beta chain comes out of a study of Ad26.COV2.S vaccination and SARS-CoV-2 variants. For the study at large: Donor participated within the Ad26.COV2.S arm of the COV1001 trial. Administration of Ad26.COV2.S was intramuscular, either once or twice 56 days apart. The study, taken as a whole, reports: A substantial breadth of spike-specific CD8+ and CD4+ T cell responses after vaccination has been reported. Total T cell responses may have been underestimated by the TCR breadth and depth analyses.

From germline, CDR1 is SGHTS and CDR2 YDEGEE. The V and J ends lost 7 bases and 10 bases, in that order; junction bases with no gene match: 10. CDR3 size: 12 residues. Clones were sequenced by immunoSEQ multiplex PCR, and TCRdb holds only the in-frame ones, with some missing. The sample lists 350,000 to 500,000 clones; 90% were seen once. As to treatment: approximately 18 received Ad26.COV2.S at low or high dose, single or two shots; 5 received placebo; per-sample allocation not given. Samples were taken on day 63 after the first vaccine or placebo injection. This clone was detected only once. What it recognizes is unknown.

This TCR was recovered from a person aged 18 to 59 who received the Ad26.COV2.S COVID-19 vaccine or a placebo. The input for sequencing was peripheral blood, taken in a trial of Ad26.COV2.S vaccine versus placebo. The gene calls are TRBV5-8 and TRBJ1-1, with 7 bases aligning to TRBD1. CDR3 DNA sequence: TGTGCCAGCGGCGGGAATCAGGGGGTAGCTTTCTTT. This translates into CASGGNQGVAFF.